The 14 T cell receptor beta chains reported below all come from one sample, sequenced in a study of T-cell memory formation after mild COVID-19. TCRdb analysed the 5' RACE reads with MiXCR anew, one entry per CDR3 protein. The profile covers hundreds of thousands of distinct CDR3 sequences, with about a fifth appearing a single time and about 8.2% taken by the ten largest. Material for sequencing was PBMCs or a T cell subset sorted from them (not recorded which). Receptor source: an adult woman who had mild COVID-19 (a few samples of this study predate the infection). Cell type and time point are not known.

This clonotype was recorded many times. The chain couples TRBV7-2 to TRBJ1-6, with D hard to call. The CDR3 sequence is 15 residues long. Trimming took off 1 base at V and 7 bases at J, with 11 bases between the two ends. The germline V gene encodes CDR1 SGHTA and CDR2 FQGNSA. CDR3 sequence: CASSLGTWQNSPLHF. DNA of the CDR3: TGTGCCAGCAGCTTAGGGACTTGGCAGAATTCACCCCTCCACTTT.

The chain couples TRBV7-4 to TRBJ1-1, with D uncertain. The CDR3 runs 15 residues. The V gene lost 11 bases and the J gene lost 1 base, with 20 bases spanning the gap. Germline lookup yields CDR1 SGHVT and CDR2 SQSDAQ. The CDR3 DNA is TGTGCCCCCAGCGGGCGGCCCGGCCAGAACACTGAAGCTTTCTTT. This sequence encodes CAPSGRPGQNTEAFF.

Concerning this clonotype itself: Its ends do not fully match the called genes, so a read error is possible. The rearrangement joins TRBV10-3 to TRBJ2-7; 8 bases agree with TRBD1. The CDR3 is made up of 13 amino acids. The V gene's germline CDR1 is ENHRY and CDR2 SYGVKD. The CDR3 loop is CAIRPTLAGTGFF. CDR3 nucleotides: TGTGCCATCAGACCTACGCTCGCCGGGACAGGATTCTTC.

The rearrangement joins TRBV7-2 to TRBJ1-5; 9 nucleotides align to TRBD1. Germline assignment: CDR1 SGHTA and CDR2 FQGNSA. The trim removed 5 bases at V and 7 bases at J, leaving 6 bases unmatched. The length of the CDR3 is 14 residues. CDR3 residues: CASSKTGGGQPQHF. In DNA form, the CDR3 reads TGTGCCAGCAGCAAGACAGGGGGAGGCCAGCCCCAGCATTTT. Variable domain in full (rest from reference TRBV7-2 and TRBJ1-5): GAGVSQSPSNKVTEKGKDVELRCDPISGHTALYWYRQSLGQGLEFLIYFQGNSAPDKSGLPSDRFSAERTGGSVSTLTIQRTQQEDSAVYLCASSKTGGGQPQHFGDGTRLSIL.

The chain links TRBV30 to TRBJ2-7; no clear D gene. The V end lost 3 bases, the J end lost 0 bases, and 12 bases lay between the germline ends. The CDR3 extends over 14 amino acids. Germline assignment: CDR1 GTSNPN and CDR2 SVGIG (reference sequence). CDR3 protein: CAWRPLWDSYEQYF. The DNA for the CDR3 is TGTGCCTGGAGGCCCCTCTGGGACTCCTACGAGCAGTACTTC.

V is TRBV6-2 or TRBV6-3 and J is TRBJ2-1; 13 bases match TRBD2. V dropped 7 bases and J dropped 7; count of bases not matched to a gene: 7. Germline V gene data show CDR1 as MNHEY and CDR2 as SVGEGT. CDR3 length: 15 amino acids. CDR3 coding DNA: TGTGCCAGCACAGGACTAGCGGGAGTTGTAAATGAGCAGTTCTTC. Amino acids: CASTGLAGVVNEQFF.

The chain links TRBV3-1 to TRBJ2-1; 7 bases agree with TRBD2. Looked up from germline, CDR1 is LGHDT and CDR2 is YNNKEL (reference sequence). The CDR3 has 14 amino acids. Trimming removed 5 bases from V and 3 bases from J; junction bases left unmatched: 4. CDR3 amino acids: CASSAGVGYNEQFF. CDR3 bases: TGTGCCAGCAGCGCGGGAGTCGGCTACAATGAGCAGTTCTTC.

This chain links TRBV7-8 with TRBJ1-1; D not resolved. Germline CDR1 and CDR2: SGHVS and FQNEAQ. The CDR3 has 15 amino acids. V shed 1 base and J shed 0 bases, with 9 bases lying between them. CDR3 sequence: CASSLGGLMNTEAFF. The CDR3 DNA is TGTGCCAGCAGCTTAGGAGGACTTATGAACACTGAAGCTTTCTTT.

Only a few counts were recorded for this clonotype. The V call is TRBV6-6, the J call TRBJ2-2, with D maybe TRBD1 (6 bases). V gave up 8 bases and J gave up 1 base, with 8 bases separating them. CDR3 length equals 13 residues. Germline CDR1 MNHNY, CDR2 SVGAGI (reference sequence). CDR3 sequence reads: CASDRQNTGELFF. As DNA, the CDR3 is TGTGCCAGCGACAGGCAGAACACCGGGGAGCTGTTTTTT.

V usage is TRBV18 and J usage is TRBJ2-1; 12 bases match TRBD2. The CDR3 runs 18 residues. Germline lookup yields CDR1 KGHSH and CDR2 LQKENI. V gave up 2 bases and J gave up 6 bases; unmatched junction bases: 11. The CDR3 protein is CASSPSAITGLAGNEQFF. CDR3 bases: TGTGCCAGCTCACCATCGGCGATAACGGGACTAGCGGGCAATGAGCAGTTCTTC.

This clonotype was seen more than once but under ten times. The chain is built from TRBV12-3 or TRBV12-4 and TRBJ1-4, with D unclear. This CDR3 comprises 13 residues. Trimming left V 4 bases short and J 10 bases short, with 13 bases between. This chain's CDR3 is CASSSPAFPKLFF. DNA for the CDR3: TGTGCCAGCAGTTCCCCCGCATTCCCAAAACTGTTTTTT.

CDR3 nucleotide sequence: TGTGCCAGTAGTATCCTGGGAAGCGGGGGCACAGATACGCAGTATTTT. Its protein is CASSILGSGGTDTQYF. This rearrangement joins TRBV19 to TRBJ2-3; 7 bases align to TRBD2. There are 16 residues in the CDR3. The trim removed 3 bases at V and 1 base at J, leaving 7 bases unmatched. Germline lookup yields CDR1 LNHDA and CDR2 SQIVND (reference sequence).

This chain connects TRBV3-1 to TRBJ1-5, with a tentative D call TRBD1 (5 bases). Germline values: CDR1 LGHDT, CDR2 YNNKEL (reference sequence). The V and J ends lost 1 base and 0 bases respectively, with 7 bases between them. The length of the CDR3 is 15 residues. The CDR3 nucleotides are TGTGCCAGCAGCCAAGCGGGGGTTAGCAATCAGCCCCAGCATTTT. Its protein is CASSQAGVSNQPQHF.

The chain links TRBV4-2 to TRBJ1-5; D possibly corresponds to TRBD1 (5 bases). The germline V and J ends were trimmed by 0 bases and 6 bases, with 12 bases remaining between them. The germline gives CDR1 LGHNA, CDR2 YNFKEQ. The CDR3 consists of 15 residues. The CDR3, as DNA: TGTGCCAGCAGCCAAGATCGGGGGGGTTTTCAGCCCCAGCATTTT. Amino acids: CASSQDRGGFQPQHF.